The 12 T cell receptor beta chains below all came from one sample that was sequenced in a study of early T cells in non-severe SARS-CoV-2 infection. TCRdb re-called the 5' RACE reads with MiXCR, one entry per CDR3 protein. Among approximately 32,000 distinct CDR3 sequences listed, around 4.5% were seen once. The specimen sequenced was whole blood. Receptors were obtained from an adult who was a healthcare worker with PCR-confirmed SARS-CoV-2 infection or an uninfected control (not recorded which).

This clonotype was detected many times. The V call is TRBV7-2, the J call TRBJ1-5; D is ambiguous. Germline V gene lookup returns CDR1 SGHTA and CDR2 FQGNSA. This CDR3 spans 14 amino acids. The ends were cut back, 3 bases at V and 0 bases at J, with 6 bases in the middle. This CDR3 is CASSFYDSNQPQHF. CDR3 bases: TGTGCCAGCAGCTTTTATGATAGCAATCAGCCCCAGCATTTT. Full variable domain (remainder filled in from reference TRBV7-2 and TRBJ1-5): GAGVSQSPSNKVTEKGKDVELRCDPISGHTALYWYRQSLGQGLEFLIYFQGNSAPDKSGLPSDRFSAERTGGSVSTLTIQRTQQEDSAVYLCASSFYDSNQPQHFGDGTRLSIL.

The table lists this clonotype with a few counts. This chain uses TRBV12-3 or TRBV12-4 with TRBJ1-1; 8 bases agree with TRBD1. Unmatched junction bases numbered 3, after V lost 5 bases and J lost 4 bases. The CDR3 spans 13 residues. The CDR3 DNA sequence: TGTGCCAGCAGTGACAGGGGAGGCACTGAAGCTTTCTTT. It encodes CASSDRGGTEAFF.

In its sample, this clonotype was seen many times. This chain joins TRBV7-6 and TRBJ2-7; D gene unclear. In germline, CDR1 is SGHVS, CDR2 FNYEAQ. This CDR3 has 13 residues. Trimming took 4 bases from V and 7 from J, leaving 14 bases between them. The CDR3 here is CASSSTDFREQYF. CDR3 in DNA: TGTGCCAGCAGCTCAACAGATTTCAGGGAGCAGTACTTC.

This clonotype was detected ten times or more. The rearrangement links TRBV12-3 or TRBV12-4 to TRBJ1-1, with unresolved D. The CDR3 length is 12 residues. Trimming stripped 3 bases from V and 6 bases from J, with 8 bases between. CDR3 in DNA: TGTGCCAGCAGTTTGACACAATCTGAAGCTTTCTTT. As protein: CASSLTQSEAFF.

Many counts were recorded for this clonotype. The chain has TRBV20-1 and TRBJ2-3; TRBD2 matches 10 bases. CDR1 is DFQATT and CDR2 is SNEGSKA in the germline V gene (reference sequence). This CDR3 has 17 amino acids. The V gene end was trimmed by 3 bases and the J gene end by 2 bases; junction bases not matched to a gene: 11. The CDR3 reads CSASNGGLADITDTQYF. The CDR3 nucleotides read TGCAGTGCTAGTAACGGAGGACTAGCGGACATCACAGATACGCAGTATTTT.

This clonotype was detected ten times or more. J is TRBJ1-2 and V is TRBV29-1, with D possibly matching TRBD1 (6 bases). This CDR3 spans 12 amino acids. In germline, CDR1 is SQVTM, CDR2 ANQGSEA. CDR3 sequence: CTSGAGDYGYTF. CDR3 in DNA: TGCACTTCGGGGGCAGGAGACTATGGCTACACCTTC.

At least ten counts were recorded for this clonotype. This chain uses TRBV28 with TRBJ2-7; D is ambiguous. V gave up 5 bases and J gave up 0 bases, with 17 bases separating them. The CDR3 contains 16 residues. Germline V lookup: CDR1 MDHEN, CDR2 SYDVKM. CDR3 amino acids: CASSPLSGSPSYEQYF. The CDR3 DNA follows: TGTGCCAGCAGTCCCTTGTCGGGCAGTCCCTCCTACGAGCAGTACTTC.

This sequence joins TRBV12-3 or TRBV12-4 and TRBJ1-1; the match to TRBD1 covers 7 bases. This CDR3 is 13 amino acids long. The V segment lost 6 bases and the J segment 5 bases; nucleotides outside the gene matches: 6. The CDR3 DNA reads TGTGCCAGCAGCCTACAGGGGACGACTGAAGCTTTCTTT. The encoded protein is CASSLQGTTEAFF.

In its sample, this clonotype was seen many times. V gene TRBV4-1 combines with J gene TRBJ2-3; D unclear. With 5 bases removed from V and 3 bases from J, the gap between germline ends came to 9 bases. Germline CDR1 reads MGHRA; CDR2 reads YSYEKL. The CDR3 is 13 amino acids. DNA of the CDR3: TGCGCCAGCAGCTCTCCCGGGACAGATACGCAGTATTTT. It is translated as CASSSPGTDTQYF.

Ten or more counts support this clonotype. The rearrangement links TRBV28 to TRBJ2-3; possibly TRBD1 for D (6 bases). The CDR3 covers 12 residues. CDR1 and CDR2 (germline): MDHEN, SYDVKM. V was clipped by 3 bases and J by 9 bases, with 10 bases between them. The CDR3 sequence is CASSFRGSTQYF. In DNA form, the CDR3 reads TGTGCCAGCAGTTTCAGGGGATCCACGCAGTATTTT.

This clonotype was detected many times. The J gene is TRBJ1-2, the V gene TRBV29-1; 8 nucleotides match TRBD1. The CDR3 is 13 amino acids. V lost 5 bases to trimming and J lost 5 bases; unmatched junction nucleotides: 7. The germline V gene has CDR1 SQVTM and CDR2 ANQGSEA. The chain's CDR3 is CSVPRGPGYGYTF. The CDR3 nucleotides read TGCAGCGTTCCCAGGGGGCCAGGGTATGGCTACACCTTC.

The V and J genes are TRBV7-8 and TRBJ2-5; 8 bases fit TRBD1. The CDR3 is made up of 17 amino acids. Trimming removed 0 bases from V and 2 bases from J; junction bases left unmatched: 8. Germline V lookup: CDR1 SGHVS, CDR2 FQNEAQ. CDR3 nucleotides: TGTGCCAGCAGCTTAGCCGGGACAGGAACCCTGCAAGAGACCCAGTACTTC. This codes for CASSLAGTGTLQETQYF.